The entry below gives a single T cell receptor (beta chain) sequence along with its context. No antigen is known for it. The sample originates from a study of cytomegalovirus exposure and HLA in healthy donors. Study-level findings and limits: Some public TCRs appeared in many individuals, while most sequences were rare. Most subjects had HLA-A and HLA-B alleles reportedly predicted accurately by TCR beta sequences. Because they were indistinguishable, some V segments, including TRBV6-2 and TRBV6-3, were excluded.

The CDR3 has 13 amino acids. The V end lost 6 bases, the J end lost 9 bases, and 17 bases lay between the germline ends. CDR1 MNHNS and CDR2 SASEGT come from the germline V gene. In the PCR, 60 Vbeta and 13 Jbeta primers were used. This table comes from immunoSEQ multiplex PCR, and its TCRdb copy is limited to in-frame clones, with some not included. This sample has under 170,000 clones, with approximately 85% found just once. The sample consisted of PBMCs. The V and J genes are TRBV6-1 and TRBJ2-5; tentatively, D is TRBD2 (6 bases). The receptor's source is a man in his fifties or sixties in good health and CMV-seropositive. CDR3 in amino acids: CASRLAPLTAQYF. The DNA for the CDR3 is TGTGCCAGCAGGCTAGCGCCGTTGACGGCCCAGTACTTC.